The rows below give T cell receptor beta chains drawn from one sample of a study of blood T cell repertoires in COVID-19. The repertoire was sequenced with immunoSEQ multiplex PCR; TCRdb's copy has only in-frame clones and lacks some. The sample yields roughly 24,000 clones, about 83% seen once. Sequences were obtained from peripheral blood. These receptors all come from a man aged 70 or older with acute or convalescent COVID-19. CDR3s include the opening cysteine and the closing phenylalanine or tryptophan. The order of the fields is CDR3 length, J gene, V gene, CDR3 protein.

15 | TRBJ1-2 | TRBV5-5 | CASSLAGRAEGGYTF
14 | TRBJ1-6 | TRBV7-8 | CASSSRDSGSPLHF
14 | TRBJ1-1 | TRBV2 | CASSERQGFTEAFF
14 | TRBJ2-7 | TRBV6-5 | CASSSWEGQSEQYF
16 | TRBJ2-2 | TRBV2 | CASSESRTSNTGELFF
15 | TRBJ1-5 | TRBV18 | CASSPGTDRNQPQHF
17 | TRBJ1-1 | TRBV4-3 | CASSQLTGPSMNTEAFF
14 | TRBJ2-2 | TRBV9 | CASSVQGITGELFF
21 | TRBJ1-5 | TRBV4-2 | CASSQARHGTGVSSSNQPQHF
16 | TRBJ1-2 | TRBV12-2 | CASRSSGTGVFYGYTF
14 | TRBJ2-7 | TRBV10-3 | CAISRSGTTYEQYF
17 | TRBJ2-1 | TRBV11-3 | CASSFGTSGGVFNEQFF
14 | TRBJ1-6 | TRBV5-4 | CASSLEGQGNLLHF
15 | TRBJ2-1 | TRBV7-3 | CASSLTTSPYNEQFF
15 | TRBJ2-1 | TRBV28 | CASSSGTSGMNEQFF
15 | TRBJ2-3 | TRBV9 | CASSVLARPSDTQYF
15 | TRBJ1-1 | TRBV28 | CASTDRGRLNTEAFF
17 | TRBJ2-2 | TRBV7-2 | CASSLAHGSANTGELFF
13 | TRBJ2-7 | TRBV11-2 | CASSSLVGVEQYF
15 | TRBJ2-7 | TRBV18 | CASSPRLAGVYEQYF
13 | TRBJ2-5 | TRBV18 | CASSSGLQETQYF
15 | TRBJ2-1 | TRBV5-4 | CASSPTPSSYNEQFF
13 | TRBJ2-3 | TRBV5-4 | CASSLGGFATQYF
16 | TRBJ1-5 | TRBV19 | CATTPGVGGENQPQHF
14 | TRBJ2-1 | TRBV15 | CATRAGVSYNEQFF
14 | TRBJ1-1 | TRBV9 | CASSFTGSNTEAFF
17 | TRBJ1-5 | TRBV15 | CATSRDIWISGGQPQHF
15 | TRBJ1-2 | TRBV7-2 | CASSLGAGSNYGYTF
17 | TRBJ2-6 | TRBV29-1 | CSAWTSGGDSGANVLTF
13 | TRBJ1-3 | TRBV6-5 | CASREFSGNTIYF
15 | TRBJ1-3 | TRBV4-2 | CASSQGRDSGNTIYF
15 | TRBJ2-5 | TRBV5-1 | CASSPDRQGPETQYF
14 | TRBJ1-3 | TRBV5-1 | CASSSDLAGNTIYF
15 | TRBJ2-2 | TRBV6-5 | CASRLSSANTGELFF
14 | TRBJ2-7 | TRBV7-3 | CASSLLAGVDEQYF
14 | TRBJ1-5 | TRBV27 | CASSFSDRAQPQHF
15 | TRBJ2-5 | TRBV6-5 | CASSYRGAGQETQYF
15 | TRBJ2-3 | TRBV2 | CASSGRTASTDTQYF
16 | TRBJ2-1 | TRBV24-1 | CATSDFQGDGMDEQFF
15 | TRBJ1-6 | TRBV5-1 | CASSPRTGDNSPLHF
15 | TRBJ1-5 | TRBV3-1/TRBV3-2 | CASSQDGVSNQPQHF
14 | TRBJ2-5 | TRBV19 | CASSMETAEETQYF
15 | TRBJ2-1 | TRBV3-1/TRBV3-2 | CASSLRGTTYNEQFF
12 | TRBJ1-5 | TRBV20-1 | CSASGGRQPQHF
14 | TRBJ2-5 | TRBV14 | CASSLGTPDKAQYF
13 | TRBJ2-7 | TRBV6-2/TRBV6-3 | CASSRDNSYEQYF
15 | TRBJ2-5 | TRBV7-2 | CASSVSSTSQETQYF
15 | TRBJ1-4 | TRBV7-8 | CASSSRGGANEKLFF
16 | TRBJ2-5 | TRBV4-1 | CASSQDRGGFQETQYF
17 | TRBJ2-3 | TRBV19 | CASIRTSGTGGLYTQYF
12 | TRBJ1-3 | TRBV3-1/TRBV3-2 | CASSDTGNTIYF
14 | TRBJ1-1 | TRBV6-5 | CASSYSGLTAEAFF
15 | TRBJ2-2 | TRBV30 | CAWSGSDMATGELFF
15 | TRBJ2-4 | TRBV28 | CASSRRQVAKNIQYF
14 | TRBJ2-7 | TRBV3-1/TRBV3-2 | CASSQGTVTYEQYF
17 | TRBJ2-4 | TRBV7-9 | CASSFGPGVDVRNIQYF